These 9 T cell receptor beta chains were all obtained from the same sample, sequenced in a study of control samples from healthy donors and cancer patients. TCRdb keeps only in-frame clones here, not all; method: immunoSEQ multiplex PCR. Of roughly 120,000 clones listed, 88% are singletons. Material: blood. These receptors came from a woman between 70 and 85 years old in good health.

The chain has TRBV27 and TRBJ1-2, with TRBD1 identical over 9 bases. Trimming at V came to 5 bases and at J to 8 bases, leaving 9 bases not matched to a gene. Germline CDR1 and CDR2: MNHEY and SMNVEV (reference sequence). CDR3 size: 14 residues. The CDR3 DNA is TGTGCCAGCAGTCCACGGGACAGGGTCATGGGCTACACCTTC. This codes for CASSPRDRVMGYTF.

This chain connects TRBV19 to TRBJ2-7; D unclear. Trimming pared 3 bases from V and 6 bases from J, leaving 9 bases between. The CDR3 consists of 12 residues. The V gene's germline CDR1 is LNHDA and CDR2 SQIVND (reference sequence). CDR3 in amino acids: CASSMLGSEQYF. The DNA for the CDR3 is TGTGCCAGTAGTATGTTAGGGTCCGAGCAGTACTTC.

This chain uses TRBV18 with TRBJ1-1; TRBD1 agrees at 8 bases. Germline V CDR1 and CDR2: KGHSH, LQKENI. The trim removed 4 bases at V and 5 bases at J, leaving 6 bases unmatched. This CDR3 has 14 amino acids. The chain's CDR3 is CASSLGQVGTEAFF. The CDR3 nucleotides are TGTGCCAGCTCACTGGGACAGGTCGGGACTGAAGCTTTCTTT.

This clone is a singleton in its sample. This chain connects TRBV12-3 or TRBV12-4 to TRBJ1-5; no clear D. The V end was cut by 1 base, the J end by 7 bases, with 8 bases between. The CDR3 runs to 13 residues. CDR3 sequence reads: CASSLEGGQPQHF. The CDR3 nucleotides are TGTGCCAGCAGTTTAGAGGGTGGACAGCCCCAGCATTTT.

This clone came up a few times. This chain connects TRBV5-6 to TRBJ2-3; D is perhaps TRBD1 or TRBD2 (5 bases each). Trimming removed 0 bases at V and 8 bases at J, with 19 bases between. The CDR3 length is 16 residues. Germline V gene data show CDR1 as SGHDT and CDR2 as YYEEEE. CDR3 DNA: TGTGCCAGCAGCTTGGGGTGGGGGTCTACAACTAGTACGCAGTATTTT. This encodes CASSLGWGSTTSTQYF.

This clone was observed a single time. The gene calls are TRBV15 and TRBJ2-3; D is undetermined. The germline V and J ends were trimmed by 0 bases and 1 base, with 8 bases remaining between them. The length of the CDR3 is 15 residues. In germline, CDR1 is LNHNV, CDR2 YYDKDF (reference sequence). The CDR3 spells CATSREFVGTDTQYF. The CDR3 DNA is TGTGCCACCAGCAGAGAGTTCGTGGGCACAGATACGCAGTATTTT.

This clone appeared once. The chain carries TRBV11-3 and TRBJ2-7; D gene uncertain. The germline V gene has CDR1 SGHNT and CDR2 YENEEA. V shed 1 base and J shed 0 bases, with 19 bases lying between them. The length of the CDR3 is 18 residues. The chain's CDR3 is CASSLGGSRTESSYEQYF. In nucleotides, the CDR3 is TGTGCCAGCAGCTTAGGGGGATCGAGGACGGAGAGCTCCTACGAGCAGTACTTC.

This clone has just a few counts. The V gene is TRBV5-6, the J gene TRBJ1-5; D possibly corresponds to TRBD1 (6 bases). CDR1 is SGHDT and CDR2 is YYEEEE in the germline V gene. The CDR3 extends over 15 amino acids. V was pared by 0 bases and J by 7 bases, with 14 bases between. CDR3 region: CASSLAAGAGQPQHF. The CDR3 nucleotides are TGTGCCAGCAGCTTGGCGGCAGGGGCAGGGCAGCCCCAGCATTTT. Together with reference TRBV5-6 and TRBJ1-5, the CDR3 gives the full variable domain: DAGVTQSPTHLIKTRGQQVTLRCSPKSGHDTVSWYQQALGQGPQFIFQYYEEEERQRGNFPDRFSGHQFPNYSSELNVNALLLGDSALYLCASSLAAGAGQPQHFGDGTRLSIL.

This sequence joins TRBV5-1 and TRBJ2-7; TRBD1 matches at 7 bases. V was pared by 0 bases and J by 3 bases, with 6 bases of the junction left unmatched. This CDR3 region has 15 residues. CDR1 is SGHRS, CDR2 YFSETQ, per germline. CDR3 nucleotides: TGCGCCAGCAGCTTGGCGGGACAGAAGCTCTACGAGCAGTACTTC. This translates into CASSLAGQKLYEQYF. The whole variable domain, remainder taken from reference TRBV5-1 and TRBJ2-7, is KAGVTQTPRYLIKTRGQQVTLSCSPISGHRSVSWYQQTPGQGLQFLFEYFSETQRNKGNFPGRFSGRQFSNSRSEMNVSTLELGDSALYLCASSLAGQKLYEQYFGPGTRLTVT.